A single sample is the source of the 18 T cell receptor beta chains below, sequenced in a study of technical replicates of blood from several donors. Profiled with immunoSEQ multiplex PCR; TCRdb holds only in-frame clones, not every one. Here the sample spans 55,000 to 65,000 clones, 95% to 98% being singletons. Sequences were obtained from T cells isolated from PBMCs. The receptors derive from a human donor in good health.

The chain joins TRBV27 to TRBJ2-7; 7 bases are a match to TRBD1. CDR3 length: 15 residues. V lost 3 bases to trimming and J lost 3 bases; unmatched junction nucleotides: 8. The germline CDR1 and CDR2 sequences are MNHEY and SMNVEV (reference sequence). DNA of the CDR3: TGTGCCAGCAGTTTGACGAGGGGACAGAACTACGAGCAGTACTTC. Protein sequence: CASSLTRGQNYEQYF.

The chain uses TRBV5-1 and TRBJ1-4; unclear D gene. The V gene's germline CDR1 is SGHRS and CDR2 YFSETQ. V lost 5 bases and J 7 bases, leaving 15 bases between the germline ends. This CDR3 is 14 amino acids long. In DNA form, the CDR3 reads TGCGCCAGCAGTTATGACTCTGGAGGTGAAAAACTGTTTTTT. Amino acid sequence: CASSYDSGGEKLFF.

This sequence joins TRBV6-5 and TRBJ1-5; perhaps TRBD1 as D (5 bases). The V end lost 5 bases, the J end lost 4 bases, and 9 bases lay between the germline ends. The CDR3 spans 13 residues. Germline V gives CDR1 MNHEY, CDR2 SVGAGI. This CDR3 is CASSRGGNQPQHF. The CDR3 region has the DNA TGTGCCAGCAGTCGCGGGGGGAATCAGCCCCAGCATTTT.

The chain employs TRBV4-1 and TRBJ1-3, with 7 bases matching TRBD1. Trimming took 0 bases from V and 11 from J; bases not matched to a gene: 4. The CDR3 is made up of 13 amino acids. CDR1 MGHRA and CDR2 YSYEKL come from the germline V gene. CDR3 protein: CASSQDRGPPIYF. The DNA for the CDR3 is TGCGCCAGCAGCCAAGATAGGGGGCCCCCCATATATTTT.

This clone was observed once. CDR3 residues: CAWSAYNEQFF. CDR3 DNA sequence: TGTGCCTGGAGTGCATACAATGAGCAGTTCTTC. V is TRBV30 and J is TRBJ2-1; D call uncertain. The V and J ends lost 1 base and 4 bases respectively, with 2 bases between them. The length of the CDR3 is 11 residues. Germline loops: CDR1 GTSNPN, CDR2 SVGIG (reference sequence).

Only a few counts were recorded for this clone. J is TRBJ2-2 and V is TRBV5-1, with 7 bases matching TRBD2. The ends lost 0 bases at V and 4 bases at J; junction bases unmatched: 3. The germline V gene encodes CDR1 SGHRS and CDR2 YFSETQ. This CDR3 comprises 15 residues. This CDR3 is CASSLGTGGTGELFF. In nucleotides, the CDR3 is TGCGCCAGCAGCTTGGGGACGGGGGGCACCGGGGAGCTGTTTTTT.

The CDR3 spells CSAGRDQPQHF. The CDR3 DNA is TGCAGTGCCGGCAGGGATCAGCCCCAGCATTTT. The chain uses TRBV20-1 and TRBJ1-5; a weak D match, TRBD1 (5 bases). Germline CDR1 is DFQATT and CDR2 is SNEGSKA (reference sequence). V lost 6 bases and J 5 bases, leaving 8 bases between the germline ends. CDR3 length equals 11 residues.

V and J are TRBV6-6 and TRBJ1-5; D might be TRBD1 (6 bases). CDR3 length: 15 amino acids. Germline V lookup: CDR1 MNHNY, CDR2 SVGAGI (reference sequence). Trimming left V 6 bases short and J 7 bases short, with 19 bases between. CDR3 amino acids: CASSTSTGLGQPQHF. In DNA form, the CDR3 reads TGTGCCAGCAGCACAAGCACAGGGTTGGGACAGCCCCAGCATTTT.

The chain couples TRBV5-1 to TRBJ2-1; 7 positions match TRBD1. The V and J ends lost 3 bases and 5 bases, in that order; junction bases with no gene match: 5. Per the germline V gene, CDR1 is SGHRS and CDR2 is YFSETQ. The CDR3 covers 14 residues. The CDR3 spells CASSWATGDNEQFF. The CDR3 DNA is TGCGCCAGCAGCTGGGCTACAGGGGACAATGAGCAGTTCTTC.

This chain uses TRBV20-1 with TRBJ1-1, with a tentative D call TRBD1 (5 bases). The CDR3 runs to 11 residues. The V gene lost 6 bases and the J gene lost 1 base, with 6 bases spanning the gap. Germline V gene sequence: CDR1 DFQATT, CDR2 SNEGSKA (reference sequence). Here the CDR3 reads CSARANTEAFF. The CDR3 nucleotides read TGCAGTGCCAGGGCGAACACTGAAGCTTTCTTT.

The sample holds one count of this clone. The chain uses TRBV6-1 and TRBJ1-1; 9 bases match TRBD1. The CDR3 extends over 16 amino acids. Germline CDR1 MNHNS, CDR2 SASEGT. Trimming removed 3 bases from V and 3 bases from J; junction bases left unmatched: 8. The CDR3: CASSEPTGGPDTEAFF. DNA for the CDR3: TGTGCCAGCAGTGAGCCTACAGGGGGCCCGGACACTGAAGCTTTCTTT.

The chain recombines TRBV4-1 with TRBJ2-1; D gene unclear. The CDR3 spans 15 residues. V was clipped by 3 bases and J by 6 bases, with 15 bases between them. Germline V CDR1 and CDR2: MGHRA, YSYEKL. CDR3 in DNA: TGCGCCAGCAGCCAGCCCTTGGGTAGAGGCAATGAGCAGTTCTTC. Translated, it gives CASSQPLGRGNEQFF.

The chain recombines TRBV6-5 with TRBJ2-7, with TRBD2 as a possible D gene (5 bases). Germline V CDR1 and CDR2: MNHEY, SVGAGI. Trimming removed 2 bases from V and 2 bases from J, with 13 bases in between. CDR3 length: 15 amino acids. The CDR3 sequence: CASSYLRGATYEQYF. CDR3 sequence (DNA): TGTGCCAGCAGTTACCTTCGGGGTGCCACCTACGAGCAGTACTTC.

The chain recombines TRBV28 with TRBJ1-2, with D hard to call. The CDR3 extends over 13 amino acids. The germline V and J ends were trimmed by 3 bases and 8 bases, with 13 bases remaining between them. The germline V gene has CDR1 MDHEN and CDR2 SYDVKM. CDR3 in DNA: TGTGCCAGCAGTTTTTGGGAGGGAAGGGGCTACACCTTC. This codes for CASSFWEGRGYTF.

The chain is built from TRBV29-1 and TRBJ2-1, with 9 bases aligning to TRBD1. The germline V gene has CDR1 SQVTM and CDR2 ANQGSEA. J was trimmed by 7 bases and V by 0 bases; bases with no gene match: 4. The CDR3 has 14 residues. CDR3 sequence: CSVEEGQGKNEQFF. The CDR3 nucleotides are TGCAGCGTTGAAGAGGGACAGGGAAAAAATGAGCAGTTCTTC.

The table lists this clone with a count of one. V is TRBV7-9 and J is TRBJ1-1; D is ambiguous. Trimming left V 0 bases short and J 1 base short, with 6 bases between. Germline V gene sequence: CDR1 SEHNR, CDR2 FQNEAQ (reference sequence). The CDR3 covers 14 residues. CDR3 sequence: CASSLAPSNTEAFF. The CDR3 coding sequence is TGTGCCAGCAGCTTAGCTCCTTCGAACACTGAAGCTTTCTTT.

The chain links TRBV30 to TRBJ1-1; 7 positions match TRBD1. After removal of 4 bases from V and 8 bases from J, the junction contained 4 bases not matched to a gene. CDR3 size: 11 residues. Germline loops: CDR1 GTSNPN, CDR2 SVGIG (reference sequence). The CDR3 region has the DNA TGTGCCTGGATACGGGGACAGGAAGCTTTCTTT. Translating gives CAWIRGQEAFF.

Only one count was recorded for this clone. The rearrangement uses TRBV11-3 and TRBJ2-5, with TRBD1 matching 8 bases. CDR1 SGHNT and CDR2 YENEEA come from the germline V gene. This CDR3 has 14 residues. The ends lost 4 bases at V and 8 bases at J; junction bases unmatched: 9. The CDR3: CASSWAQGGGTQYF. The CDR3 DNA is TGTGCCAGCAGCTGGGCACAGGGGGGAGGCACCCAGTACTTC. Variable domain in full (rest from reference TRBV11-3 and TRBJ2-5): EAGVVQSPRYKIIEKKQPVAFWCNPISGHNTLYWYLQNLGQGPELLIRYENEEAVDDSQLPKDRFSAERLKGVDSTLKIQPAELGDSAVYLCASSWAQGGGTQYFGPGTRLLVL.